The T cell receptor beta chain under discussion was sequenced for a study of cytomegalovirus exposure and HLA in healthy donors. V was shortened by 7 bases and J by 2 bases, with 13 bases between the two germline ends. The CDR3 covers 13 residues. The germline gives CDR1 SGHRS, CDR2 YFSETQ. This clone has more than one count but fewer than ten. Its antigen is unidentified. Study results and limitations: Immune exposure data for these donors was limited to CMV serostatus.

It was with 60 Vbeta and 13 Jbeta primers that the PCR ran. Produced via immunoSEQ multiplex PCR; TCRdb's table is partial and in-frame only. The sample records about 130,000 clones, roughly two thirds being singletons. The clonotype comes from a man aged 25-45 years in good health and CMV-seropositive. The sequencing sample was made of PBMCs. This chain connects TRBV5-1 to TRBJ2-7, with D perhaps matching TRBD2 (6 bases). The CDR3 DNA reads TGCGCCAGCCATCGGACTAATACCTACGAGCAGTACTTC. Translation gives CASHRTNTYEQYF.